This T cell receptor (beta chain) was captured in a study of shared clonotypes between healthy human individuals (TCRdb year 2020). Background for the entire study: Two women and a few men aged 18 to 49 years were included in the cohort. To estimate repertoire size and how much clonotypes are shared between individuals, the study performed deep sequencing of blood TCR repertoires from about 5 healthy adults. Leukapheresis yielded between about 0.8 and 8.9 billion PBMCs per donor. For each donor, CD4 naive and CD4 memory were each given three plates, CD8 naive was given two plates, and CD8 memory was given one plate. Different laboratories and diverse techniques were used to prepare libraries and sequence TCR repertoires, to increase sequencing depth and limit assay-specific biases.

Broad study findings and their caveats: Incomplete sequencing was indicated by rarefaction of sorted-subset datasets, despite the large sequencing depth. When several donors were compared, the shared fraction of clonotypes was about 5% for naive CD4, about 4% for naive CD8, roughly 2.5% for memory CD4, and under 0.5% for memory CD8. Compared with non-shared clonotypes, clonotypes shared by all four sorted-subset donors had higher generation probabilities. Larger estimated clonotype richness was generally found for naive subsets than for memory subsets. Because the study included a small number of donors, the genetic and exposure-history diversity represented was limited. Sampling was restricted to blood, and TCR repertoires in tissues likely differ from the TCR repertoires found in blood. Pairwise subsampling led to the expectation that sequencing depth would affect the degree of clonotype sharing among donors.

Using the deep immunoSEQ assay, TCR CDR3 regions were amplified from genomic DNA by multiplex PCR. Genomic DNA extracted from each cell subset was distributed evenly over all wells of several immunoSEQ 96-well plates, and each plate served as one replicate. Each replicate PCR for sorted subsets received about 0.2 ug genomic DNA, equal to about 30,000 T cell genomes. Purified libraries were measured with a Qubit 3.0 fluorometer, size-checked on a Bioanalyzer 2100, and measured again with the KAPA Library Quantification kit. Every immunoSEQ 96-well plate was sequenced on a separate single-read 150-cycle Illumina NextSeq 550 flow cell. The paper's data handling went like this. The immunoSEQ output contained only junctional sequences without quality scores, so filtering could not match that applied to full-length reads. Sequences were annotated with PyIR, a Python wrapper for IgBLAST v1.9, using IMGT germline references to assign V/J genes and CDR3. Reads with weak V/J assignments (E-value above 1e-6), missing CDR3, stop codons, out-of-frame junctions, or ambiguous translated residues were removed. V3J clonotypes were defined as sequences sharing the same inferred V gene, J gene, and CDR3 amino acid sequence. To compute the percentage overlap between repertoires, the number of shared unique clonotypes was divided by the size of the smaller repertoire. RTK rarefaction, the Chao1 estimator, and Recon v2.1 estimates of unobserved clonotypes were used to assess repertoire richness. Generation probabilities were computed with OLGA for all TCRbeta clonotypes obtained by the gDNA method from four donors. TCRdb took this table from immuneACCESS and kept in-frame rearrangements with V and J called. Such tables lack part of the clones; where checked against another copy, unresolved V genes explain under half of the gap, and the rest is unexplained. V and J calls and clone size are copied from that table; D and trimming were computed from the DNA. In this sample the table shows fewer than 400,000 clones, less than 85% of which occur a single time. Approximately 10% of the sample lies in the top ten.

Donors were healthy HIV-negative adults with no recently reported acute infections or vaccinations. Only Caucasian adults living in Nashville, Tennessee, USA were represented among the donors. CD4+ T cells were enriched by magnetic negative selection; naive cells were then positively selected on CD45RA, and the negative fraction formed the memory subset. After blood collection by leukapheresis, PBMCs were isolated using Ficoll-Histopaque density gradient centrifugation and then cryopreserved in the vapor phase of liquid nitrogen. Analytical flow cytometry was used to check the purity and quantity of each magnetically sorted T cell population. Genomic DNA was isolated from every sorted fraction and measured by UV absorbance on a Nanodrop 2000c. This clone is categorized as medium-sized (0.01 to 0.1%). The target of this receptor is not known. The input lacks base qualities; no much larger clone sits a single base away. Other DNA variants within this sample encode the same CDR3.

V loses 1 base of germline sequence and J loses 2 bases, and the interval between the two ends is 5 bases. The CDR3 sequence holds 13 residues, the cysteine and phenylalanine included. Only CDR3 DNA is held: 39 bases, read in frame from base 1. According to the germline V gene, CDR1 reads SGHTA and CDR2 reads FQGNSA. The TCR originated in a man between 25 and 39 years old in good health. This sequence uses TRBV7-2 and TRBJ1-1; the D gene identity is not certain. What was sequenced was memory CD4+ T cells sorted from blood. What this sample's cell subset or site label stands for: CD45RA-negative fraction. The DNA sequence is TGTGCCAGCAGCTTAGGACACAACACTGAAGCTTTCTTT. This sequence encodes CASSLGHNTEAFF. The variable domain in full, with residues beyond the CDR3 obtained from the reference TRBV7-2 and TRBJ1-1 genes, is GAGVSQSPSNKVTEKGKDVELRCDPISGHTALYWYRQSLGQGLEFLIYFQGNSAPDKSGLPSDRFSAERTGGSVSTLTIQRTQQEDSAVYLCASSLGHNTEAFFGQGTRLTVV.